A selection of T cell receptor beta chains follows, all from one sample in a study of blood T cell repertoires in COVID-19. TCRdb's table, derived via immunoSEQ multiplex PCR, lists solely in-frame clones and lacks some. The table includes approximately 270,000 clones, approximately 84% detected once. Sequencing was done on a sample of PBMCs or T cells enriched from blood (not recorded which). Receptor source: a man in his forties who had recovered from COVID-19. Both conserved end residues are part of each CDR3. Clone size appears in some rows only: once, few, many, or a class for an expanded clone.

TRBV10-3	NA	CATGGWASKDEQYF
TRBV11-3	NA	CASSLTERGYEQYF
TRBV11-2	NA	CASSLILMNTEAFF
TRBV5-6	once	CASSLGQVMNTEAFF
TRBV12-3/TRBV12-4	NA	CASRSTGAGELFF
TRBV18	NA	CASSPLGVNEQFF
TRBV7-3	NA	CASSPSLGGTEQFF
TRBV6-2/TRBV6-3	NA	CASSYVPPAEAFF
TRBV9	NA	CASSVGGGGDGYGDTQYF
TRBV28	NA	CASFPALAGTEQYF
TRBV7-2	few	CASSLYLSGQQYGYTF
TRBV9	NA	CASNGQIDTGELFF
TRBV12-3/TRBV12-4	NA	CASSFIGEQYF
TRBV11-2	NA	CASSLETGQPRRTGELFF
TRBV3-1/TRBV3-2	NA	CASSPSSGGPLKQYF
TRBV3-1/TRBV3-2	NA	CASSLRTGPDTGELFF
TRBV9	few	CASSVEVRKATQYF
TRBV5-1	NA	CASSLTGQGYEQYF
TRBV9	NA	CASSQMNTEAFF
TRBV28	NA	CASAPPTYKTSSATDTQYF
TRBV11-2	NA	CASSLQSTGGEKLFF
TRBV7-9	NA	CASSEDYPSSGANVLTF
TRBV3-1/TRBV3-2	medium-sized	CASSQDPWQAYEQYF
TRBV6-5	NA	CASRQGTAPLHF
TRBV5-1	NA	CASSPQEQGFYEQYF
TRBV19	once	CATSPARGTYEQYF
TRBV15	NA	CATAGLSGNTIYF
TRBV7-6	NA	CASSLGGQHPNYGYTF
TRBV5-4	once	CASTTGGLFNEQFF
TRBV19	NA	CASSQRVTDTQYF
TRBV7-2	few	CASSLDFGLLPYF
TRBV25-1	NA	CASSEEGRSWTEAFF
TRBV10-1	NA	CASSDPRVSVEQYF
TRBV19	NA	CASSIDLLLAGGPNEQFF
TRBV6-6	NA	CASSLQGIELFF
TRBV5-1	NA	CASSFSTSGRAHEQYF
TRBV27	NA	CASSKTGGRAGEQFF
TRBV12-3/TRBV12-4	NA	CASSLGGAEAFF
TRBV11-2	once	CASSPAPSGRSVNEQFF
TRBV23-1	NA	CASSPLGSDEQYF
TRBV6-2/TRBV6-3	NA	CASSFVREGLRTGELFF
TRBV6-5	NA	CASSYGGLNSYEQYF
TRBV4-1	once	CASSNTGRSGNTIYF
TRBV3-1/TRBV3-2	NA	CASSRGTSGRASYNEQFF
TRBV4-1	NA	CASSRPKPDSEETQYF
TRBV10-3	NA	CAIRGQLTGNTEAFF
TRBV9	NA	CASSAYGLAGWYQETQYF
TRBV11-2	NA	CASSLDGRVTSNYGYTF